The rows below give T cell receptor beta chains drawn from one sample of a study of blood T cell repertoires in COVID-19. TCRdb's copy holds only in-frame clones and misses some; the assay was immunoSEQ multiplex PCR. The sample has some 270,000 clones, about 85% seen once. Sequencing was done on a sample of peripheral blood. The source of these receptors is a human donor with COVID-19, enrolled during active disease. The donor label of this sample is uncertain. CDR3s include the opening cysteine and the closing phenylalanine or tryptophan. A D gene is named only where the DNA matches it firmly. Part of the rows lack a size; the others show once, few, many or a class for expanded clones.

d_gene: -
j_gene: TRBJ1-1
abundance: -
v_gene: TRBV7-3
CDR3nt: TGTGCCAGCAGCTCCGGGGGAAACACTGAAGCTTTCTTT
CDR3aa: CASSSGGNTEAFF

d_gene: TRBD1
j_gene: TRBJ1-1
abundance: -
v_gene: TRBV16
CDR3nt: TGTGCCAGCAGCCAACAGGGGGCTATGGGGACTGAAGCTTTCTTT
CDR3aa: CASSQQGAMGTEAFF

d_gene: -
j_gene: TRBJ2-1
abundance: -
v_gene: TRBV5-4
CDR3nt: TGTGCCAGCAGCTTAGTGGGAGGCAATGAGCAGTTCTTC
CDR3aa: CASSLVGGNEQFF

d_gene: -
j_gene: TRBJ1-2
abundance: -
v_gene: TRBV6-6
CDR3nt: TGTGCCAGCAGTGAGGCCTATGGCTACACCTTC
CDR3aa: CASSEAYGYTF

d_gene: TRBD2
j_gene: TRBJ2-7
abundance: -
v_gene: TRBV6-2/TRBV6-3
CDR3nt: TGTGCCAGCAGTGGACTAGCGGGAGCGCTAGACGAGCAGTACTTC
CDR3aa: CASSGLAGALDEQYF

d_gene: -
j_gene: TRBJ2-1
abundance: many
v_gene: TRBV13
CDR3nt: TGTGCCAGCAGCTTCGGACTGGACGGTCAGCAGTTCTTC
CDR3aa: CASSFGLDGQQFF

d_gene: -
j_gene: TRBJ1-1
abundance: -
v_gene: TRBV19
CDR3nt: TGTGCCACCACCCCGGGGGGGGAAAGCATGAACACTGAAGCTTTCTTT
CDR3aa: CATTPGGESMNTEAFF

d_gene: TRBD2
j_gene: TRBJ2-1
abundance: few
v_gene: TRBV19
CDR3nt: TGTGCCAGTAGTACCCCGAGGGCTAGCGGGAGGTACAATGAGCAGTTCTTC
CDR3aa: CASSTPRASGRYNEQFF

d_gene: -
j_gene: TRBJ2-2
abundance: -
v_gene: TRBV21-1
CDR3nt: TGTGCCAGCAGCACTCACCGAGCGGGAGGTAACGGGGAGCTGTTTTTT
CDR3aa: CASSTHRAGGNGELFF

d_gene: TRBD1
j_gene: TRBJ2-3
abundance: -
v_gene: TRBV9
CDR3nt: TGTGCCAGCAGCGTTCGACAGGGAAGCACAGATACGCAGTATTTT
CDR3aa: CASSVRQGSTDTQYF

d_gene: -
j_gene: TRBJ2-1
abundance: -
v_gene: TRBV11-2
CDR3nt: TGTGCCAGCAGCCCTCTCCGGCAGGGCCGGTGGAATGAGCAGTTCTTC
CDR3aa: CASSPLRQGRWNEQFF

d_gene: TRBD2
j_gene: TRBJ2-3
abundance: few
v_gene: TRBV3-1/TRBV3-2
CDR3nt: TGTGCCAGCAGCCAAGGTCCTAGCGGGAGAACAGATACGCAGTATTTT
CDR3aa: CASSQGPSGRTDTQYF

d_gene: -
j_gene: TRBJ1-1
abundance: -
v_gene: TRBV4-1
CDR3nt: TGCGCCAGCAGCCAATTAGTTGTCGCTGAAGCTTTCTTT
CDR3aa: CASSQLVVAEAFF

d_gene: TRBD1
j_gene: TRBJ2-5
abundance: -
v_gene: TRBV7-2
CDR3nt: TGTGCCAGCAGCTTAGGCGGGACAGGGATCGAGACCCAGTACTTC
CDR3aa: CASSLGGTGIETQYF

d_gene: TRBD1
j_gene: TRBJ1-6
abundance: -
v_gene: TRBV19
CDR3nt: TGTGCCAGCCAGACCGGGACAGGAAGCTCCTATAATTCACCCCTCCACTTT
CDR3aa: CASQTGTGSSYNSPLHF